The 17 T cell receptor beta chains below were found in one sample sequenced in a study of T cells in localized non-small cell lung cancer. TCRdb's copy holds only in-frame clones and misses some; the assay was immunoSEQ multiplex PCR. The table lists tens of thousands of clones, around 90% of them singletons, with roughly 15% in the top ten. This material consisted of peripheral blood, taken before any cancer treatment. These receptors were obtained from a man between 40 and 70 years old with stage I squamous cell lung carcinoma.

The CDR3 loop reads CASTTGSTETQYF. In DNA, the CDR3 is TGCGCCAGCACCACAGGGTCCACGGAGACCCAGTACTTC. J is TRBJ2-5 and V is TRBV5-1; TRBD1 might be the D (6 bases). The V end was cut by 6 bases, the J end by 5 bases, with 14 bases between. This CDR3 region has 13 residues. Germline lookup yields CDR1 SGHRS and CDR2 YFSETQ.

This sequence joins TRBV7-3 and TRBJ1-2; D gene uncertain. This CDR3 has 15 residues. V dropped 5 bases and J dropped 1 base, with 14 bases sitting between them. CDR1 SGHTA and CDR2 FQGTGA come from the germline V gene. The CDR3 DNA reads as TGTGCCAGCAGCCCCAGGACGACTGATAACTATGGCTACACCTTC. Translated: CASSPRTTDNYGYTF.

The chain combines TRBV6-6 with TRBJ2-5; D is ambiguous. The J call is doubtful: the DNA matches TRBJ2-7 better. Per germline, CDR1 MNHNY and CDR2 SVGAGI (reference sequence). The CDR3 has 14 residues. The CDR3 spells CASSFRQTTYEQYF. DNA of the CDR3: TGTGCCAGCAGTTTCCGGCAGACCACCTACGAGCAGTACTTC.

The rearrangement uses TRBV23-1 and TRBJ2-7; possible D gene TRBD1, 6 bases. Being an ORF, TRBV23-1 has a function that is uncertain. Trimming stripped 1 base from V and 6 bases from J, with 19 bases between. This CDR3 has 16 amino acids. CDR3 DNA: TGCGCCAGCAGTCAATGTAGGAACAGGGATAATAGCGAGCAGTACTTC. It is translated as CASSQCRNRDNSEQYF.

The chain couples TRBV18 to TRBJ2-7, with D possibly TRBD1 on 6 matching bases. This CDR3 region has 15 residues. In germline, CDR1 is KGHSH, CDR2 LQKENI. V was clipped by 6 bases and J by 2 bases, with 17 bases between them. The CDR3 region has the DNA TGTGCCAGCTCCGCCGGACAGTTGGGAACCTACGAGCAGTACTTC. The encoded protein is CASSAGQLGTYEQYF.

The chain employs TRBV7-6 and TRBJ2-7, with a possible D match to TRBD1 (5 bases). Trimming removed 5 bases at V and 6 bases at J, with 17 bases between. Germline V CDR1 and CDR2: SGHVS, FNYEAQ. The CDR3 covers 14 residues. Written as DNA, the CDR3 is TGTGCCAGCAGCCACCAGGGTGGCGGAACCGAGCAGTACTTC. Amino acids: CASSHQGGGTEQYF. The variable domain in full, with the rest retrieved from reference TRBV7-6 and TRBJ2-7, is GAGVSQSPRYKVTKRGQDVALRCDPISGHVSLYWYRQALGQGPEFLTYFNYEAQQDKSGLPNDRFSAERPEGSISTLTIQRTEQRDSAMYRCASSHQGGGTEQYFGPGTRLTVT.

The chain carries TRBV7-6 and TRBJ2-7, with D perhaps TRBD2 (5 bases). The ends were cut back, 1 base at V and 0 bases at J, with 10 bases in the middle. The CDR3 is made up of 15 amino acids. CDR1 and CDR2 (germline): SGHVS, FNYEAQ. CDR3 loop: CASSLGPADSYEQYF. The CDR3 DNA is TGTGCCAGCAGCTTAGGCCCAGCGGACTCCTACGAGCAGTACTTC.

The rearrangement uses TRBV4-1 and TRBJ1-2; TRBD1 matches at 9 bases. CDR3 length equals 13 residues. The junction had 2 bases not matched to a gene; V was cut back by 3 bases and J by 6 bases. Per the germline V gene, CDR1 is MGHRA and CDR2 is YSYEKL. CDR3 coding DNA: TGCGCCAGCAGCCAGTGGACAGGGGATGGCTACACCTTC. Translated, it gives CASSQWTGDGYTF.

The J gene is TRBJ1-2, the V gene TRBV19, with D possibly being TRBD1 (6 bases). This CDR3 comprises 13 residues. Trimming took 5 bases from V and 6 from J, leaving 13 bases between them. The germline CDR1 and CDR2 sequences are LNHDA and SQIVND (reference sequence). The CDR3 nucleotides are TGTGCCAGTAGTCGAGGGGGGCGGAATGGCTACACCTTC. Amino acid sequence: CASSRGGRNGYTF.

This clone was seen just once. The J gene is TRBJ1-1, the V gene TRBV15, with D possibly TRBD1 on 6 matching bases. CDR3 length equals 15 residues. CDR1 and CDR2 from the germline V gene are LNHNV and YYDKDF (reference sequence). Trimming shortened V by 3 bases and J by 1 base, and 12 bases separated the two germline ends. CDR3 region: CATSRDTGPNTEAFF. CDR3 sequence (DNA): TGTGCCACCAGCAGGGATACAGGGCCGAACACTGAAGCTTTCTTT.

The sample holds a few counts of this clone. V and J are TRBV10-1 and TRBJ2-3; 9 bases match TRBD1. With V trimmed by 4 bases and J by 1 base, 3 bases remained unmatched. Per the germline V gene, CDR1 is WNHNN and CDR2 is SYGVQD (reference sequence). The CDR3 has 15 residues. The CDR3 bases are TGCGCCAGCAGTGTCGGGACAGGGCGCACAGATACGCAGTATTTT. This gives the protein CASSVGTGRTDTQYF.

This clone was counted once. The junction departs from germline at one end; a sequencing error may be responsible. The chain uses TRBV19 and TRBJ2-1; D unresolved. Germline V CDR1 and CDR2: LNHDA, SQIVND (reference sequence). The CDR3 loop spans 14 amino acids. The CDR3 DNA reads TGTGCCAGTAGAATAGGCCAAATTTACAATGAGCAGTTCTTC. Protein sequence: CASRIGQIYNEQFF.

V usage is TRBV19 and J usage is TRBJ2-3; TRBD1 matches 7 bases. With 2 bases clipped from V and 5 bases from J, the junction kept 4 bases outside the gene matches. The germline V gene has CDR1 LNHDA and CDR2 SQIVND (reference sequence). The CDR3 totals 14 residues. For the CDR3, the DNA is TGTGCCAGTAGTATATCAGGGGGAGTAGATACGCAGTATTTT. It codes for CASSISGGVDTQYF.

The chain carries TRBV5-4 and TRBJ1-2; a possible D gene is TRBD1 (5 bases). Per the germline V gene, CDR1 is SGHNT and CDR2 is YYREEE (reference sequence). The CDR3 contains 15 residues. V dropped 4 bases and J dropped 0 bases, with 13 bases sitting between them. The CDR3 sequence is CASSPGGGANYGYTF. The CDR3 nucleotides are TGTGCCAGCAGCCCCGGGGGGGGAGCTAACTATGGCTACACCTTC.

The chain uses TRBV7-2 and TRBJ2-1, with D uncertain. V was shortened by 4 bases and J by 0 bases, with 10 bases between the two germline ends. This CDR3 contains 15 residues. CDR1 SGHTA and CDR2 FQGNSA come from the germline V gene. The CDR3 sequence: CASSSDWSSYNEQFF. Written as DNA, the CDR3 is TGTGCCAGCAGCTCCGACTGGAGCTCCTACAATGAGCAGTTCTTC.

The gene calls are TRBV27 and TRBJ2-1; D not resolved. Trimming shortened V by 8 bases and J by 4 bases, and 15 bases separated the two germline ends. CDR1 is MNHEY and CDR2 is SMNVEV in the germline V gene (reference sequence). The length of the CDR3 is 14 residues. For the CDR3, the DNA is TGTGCCAGCCAGAGAGAGGTGGTTTACAATGAGCAGTTCTTC. It yields the protein CASQREVVYNEQFF.

V gene TRBV19 combines with J gene TRBJ2-1, with D tentatively TRBD2 (6 bases). The germline V and J ends were trimmed by 3 bases and 9 bases, with 18 bases remaining between them. Germline assignment: CDR1 LNHDA and CDR2 SQIVND (reference sequence). The CDR3 consists of 15 residues. CDR3: CASSISERVWAEQFF. CDR3 bases: TGTGCCAGTAGTATCTCCGAGCGGGTATGGGCTGAGCAGTTCTTC.